The clone carrying this TCR beta chain showed up just a few times. Its specificity is not known. The data are from a study of blood T cells in healthy people across ages. The study, taken as a whole, reports: Greater diversity and more naive CD4+ cells were seen in long-lived donors than in aged donors.

Each sample gave at least 6.5 million isolated PBMCs. Trimming stripped 3 bases from V and 8 bases from J, with 10 bases between. This CDR3 is 11 amino acids long. CDR1 and CDR2 (germline): SQVTM, ANQGSEA. A second PCR, run for about 6 to 11 cycles, used a sample-barcoded 5' primer plus a J-beta primer mix. MiXCR, applied by TCRdb to the 5' RACE reads, yields one record per CDR3 protein. The sample has 750,000 to 950,000 distinct CDR3 sequences, more than 25% seen once. These data are also associated with another study on T cells of mothers and their children.

Sequenced: blood. This receptor was taken from a boy aged 5-17 years in good health. J is TRBJ1-2 and V is TRBV29-1; D may be TRBD1 (6 bases). CDR3 nucleotide sequence: TGCAGCGTTGACAGGGGTCTAGGCTACACCTTC. Translation: CSVDRGLGYTF.